Presented here are 19 T cell receptor beta chains from one specimen sequenced in a study of CD8+CD57+ T cells in acquired aplastic anemia. Genomic DNA, the template, was used for profiling of the TCR beta VDJ and CDR3. TCRdb fed the reads into MiXCR, producing one record per CDR3 protein. The sample records some 200,000 distinct CDR3 sequences, roughly 50% being singletons. The authors sequenced patients whose flow cytometry had shown CD8+CD57+ cell expansion. The sample comprised sorted CD4+, CD8+, or CD8+CD57+ T cells (not recorded which) from PBMCs. The receptor set was obtained from a human donor with aplastic anemia.

This clonotype was detected ten times or more. This chain links TRBV15 with TRBJ1-1; tentative D call: TRBD1 (5 bases). Looked up from germline, CDR1 is LNHNV and CDR2 is YYDKDF (reference sequence). Trimming took 1 base from V and 8 from J, leaving 11 bases between them. This CDR3 is built from 13 residues. The CDR3 spells CATSRGVTEEAFF. The CDR3 DNA reads TGTGCCACCAGCAGAGGCGTGACAGAGGAAGCTTTCTTT.

This chain links TRBV13 with TRBJ2-2, with TRBD1 identical over 8 bases. The germline V gene encodes CDR1 PRHDT and CDR2 FYEKMQ (reference sequence). V shed 5 bases, J shed 5 bases, and the junction held 16 bases outside the gene matches. This CDR3 has 18 residues. DNA for the CDR3: TGTGCCAGCAGCCCTCCCGACAGGGGTCCAGAAGGTACCGGGGAGCTGTTTTTT. Translating gives CASSPPDRGPEGTGELFF. The full variable domain, rest sourced from reference TRBV13 and TRBJ2-2, is AAGVIQSPRHLIKEKRETATLKCYPIPRHDTVYWYQQGPGQDPQFLISFYEKMQSDKGSIPDRFSAQQFSDYHSELNMSSLELGDSALYFCASSPPDRGPEGTGELFFGEGSRLTVL.

V is TRBV20-1 and J is TRBJ2-6; D gene uncertain. V gave up 2 bases and J gave up 3 bases, with 8 bases separating them. The CDR3 consists of 14 residues. Germline values: CDR1 DFQATT, CDR2 SNEGSKA (reference sequence). As DNA, the CDR3 is TGCAGTGCTAGACGGGTTGTTGGGGCCAACGTCCTGACTTTC. Translating it yields CSARRVVGANVLTF.

V gene TRBV7-6 combines with J gene TRBJ2-1, with D possibly being TRBD1 (5 bases). Trimming removed 5 bases from V and 9 bases from J, with 11 bases in between. The CDR3 is made up of 12 amino acids. Per the germline V gene, CDR1 is SGHVS and CDR2 is FNYEAQ. DNA for the CDR3: TGTGCCAGCAGCCAGGGATGGGGTGAGCAGTTCTTC. As protein: CASSQGWGEQFF.

This clonotype was seen many times. The chain is built from TRBV6-1 and TRBJ1-2; possible D gene TRBD1, 5 bases. The CDR3 extends over 14 amino acids. V lost 6 bases and J lost 3, with 14 bases in between. Germline lookup yields CDR1 MNHNS and CDR2 SASEGT. The chain's CDR3 is CASSEQAIDYGYTF. The CDR3 coding sequence is TGTGCCAGCAGCGAACAGGCTATAGACTATGGCTACACCTTC.

This clonotype was counted between two and nine times. One end of the junction varies from germline; a read error may be responsible. The chain uses TRBV24-1 and TRBJ2-3; tentatively, D is TRBD1 (6 bases). The CDR3 loop spans 12 amino acids. Germline V CDR1 and CDR2: KGHDR, SFDVKD. DNA of the CDR3: TGTGCCACCAGTGATGGGACATCCCGGGGTAATTTT. Amino acids: CATSDGTSRGNF.

This clonotype was observed at least ten times. This chain joins TRBV4-1 and TRBJ1-1; D might be TRBD1 (6 bases). CDR3 size: 15 residues. V dropped 4 bases and J dropped 5 bases, with 17 bases sitting between them. CDR1 MGHRA and CDR2 YSYEKL come from the germline V gene. The chain's CDR3 is CASSPHWRGRTEAFF. CDR3 nucleotides: TGCGCCAGCAGCCCTCACTGGCGGGGGCGAACTGAAGCTTTCTTT.

This clonotype was observed many times. This chain joins TRBV19 and TRBJ1-6; no definite D call. The CDR3 covers 15 residues. Germline V gene data show CDR1 as LNHDA and CDR2 as SQIVND (reference sequence). The V end lost 7 bases, the J end lost 5 bases, and 15 bases lay between the germline ends. CDR3 bases: TGTGCCAGTATAATACTGCCTGGTCATAATTCACCCCTCCACTTT. This gives the protein CASIILPGHNSPLHF.

This clonotype was seen once. The chain links TRBV5-1 to TRBJ1-2; TRBD1 matches 7 bases. The germline V gene has CDR1 SGHRS and CDR2 YFSETQ. CDR3 length: 14 amino acids. V was clipped by 4 bases and J by 4 bases; unmatched bases: 7. CDR3: CASSRRDSGYGYTF. Here the CDR3 DNA reads TGCGCCAGCAGCAGGAGGGACAGCGGCTATGGCTACACCTTC.

The table lists this clonotype with a few counts. The chain uses TRBV29-1 and TRBJ2-2, with D unclear. This CDR3 is built from 15 residues. V gave up 5 bases and J gave up 7 bases, with 20 bases separating them. CDR1 is SQVTM, CDR2 ANQGSEA, per germline. Here the CDR3 DNA reads TGCAGCGTTAGCCCCGAAGCGCGCGTAGGCGGGGAGCTGTTTTTT. It specifies CSVSPEARVGGELFF.

This clonotype has more than one count but fewer than ten. The chain is built from TRBV29-1 and TRBJ2-7; the match to TRBD1 covers 10 bases. The CDR3 contains 13 residues. The junction had 5 bases not matched to a gene; V was cut back by 6 bases and J by 3 bases. Germline V gene sequence: CDR1 SQVTM, CDR2 ANQGSEA. The CDR3 coding sequence is TGCAGCGTCGCGGGACAGGGGAACTACGAGCAGTACTTC. Translated: CSVAGQGNYEQYF.

This clonotype was seen many times. The chain is built from TRBV2 and TRBJ1-5; 10 bases are a match to TRBD1. The germline gives CDR1 SNHLY, CDR2 FYNNEI. V trimming: 6 bases; J trimming: 7 bases; junction bases outside the gene matches: 6. There are 14 residues in the CDR3. CDR3 in amino acids: CASSIGTGEQPQHF. In nucleotides, the CDR3 is TGTGCCAGCAGCATCGGGACAGGGGAACAGCCCCAGCATTTT.

The rearrangement uses TRBV24-1 and TRBJ2-3; D is perhaps TRBD1 or TRBD2 (5 bases each). Deletions cut 3 bases from V and 0 bases from J, with 9 bases between. CDR1 and CDR2 (germline): KGHDR, SFDVKD. CDR3 length equals 15 residues. This chain's CDR3 is CATSDVGDSTDTQYF. CDR3 coding DNA: TGTGCCACCAGTGATGTGGGGGACAGCACAGATACGCAGTATTTT.

On this clonotype: Compared with germline, one end of the junction differs, possibly owing to a read error. This sequence joins TRBV5-1 and TRBJ2-7; 8 bases are shared with TRBD2. This CDR3 is 15 amino acids long. The V gene's germline CDR1 is SGHRS and CDR2 YFSETQ. DNA for the CDR3: TGCGCCAGTAGCTTGACCGGGACTAGATACTACGAGCAGTACTTC. Amino acids: CASSLTGTRYYEQYF. Supplemented by reference TRBV5-1 and TRBJ2-7, the full variable domain reads KAGVTQTPRYLIKTRGQQVTLSCSPISGHRSVSWYQQTPGQGLQFLFEYFSETQRNKGNFPGRFSGRQFSNSRSEMNVSTLELGDSALYLCASSLTGTRYYEQYFGPGTRLTVT.

There are a few counts of this clonotype. A clone one base away is much larger, so this may be a read error. The CDR3 spells CASSAGTGGSEQFF. The CDR3 DNA is TGTGCCAGCAGTGCCGGGACAGGGGGCAGTGAGCAGTTCTTC. The V call is TRBV6-1, the J call TRBJ2-1; TRBD1 matches at 12 bases. This CDR3 is 14 amino acids long. Germline V gene sequence: CDR1 MNHNS, CDR2 SASEGT. The trim removed 4 bases at V and 9 bases at J, leaving 4 bases unmatched.

This chain uses TRBV29-1 with TRBJ2-3; 9 bases are shared with TRBD2. Germline values: CDR1 SQVTM, CDR2 ANQGSEA. CDR3 length: 14 amino acids. Trimming at V came to 6 bases and at J to 4 bases, leaving 8 bases not matched to a gene. The CDR3 DNA reads as TGCAGCGTCGTACTAGCGGGTAGGGCAGATACGCAGTATTTT. Translated, it gives CSVVLAGRADTQYF.

At least ten counts were recorded for this clonotype. The V gene is TRBV19, the J gene TRBJ1-6; D is unclear. Germline lookup yields CDR1 LNHDA and CDR2 SQIVND (reference sequence). V gave up 6 bases and J gave up 8 bases, with 17 bases separating them. The CDR3 is made up of 15 amino acids. The CDR3 sequence is CASRTGGRVDSPLHF. The CDR3 coding sequence is TGTGCCAGTAGGACGGGAGGAAGGGTTGATTCACCCCTCCACTTT.

This clonotype was detected ten times or more. This chain joins TRBV20-1 and TRBJ2-5; 7 bases are shared with TRBD1. The CDR3 runs to 12 residues. Germline V gene lookup returns CDR1 DFQATT and CDR2 SNEGSKA (reference sequence). The junction had 4 bases not matched to a gene; V was cut back by 5 bases and J by 4 bases. For the CDR3, the DNA is TGCAGTGCTTTTTCAGGGGGAGAGACCCAGTACTTC. Amino acids: CSAFSGGETQYF.

V usage is TRBV5-6 and J usage is TRBJ2-7; the D gene could be TRBD1 or TRBD2 (5 bases each). From germline, CDR1 is SGHDT and CDR2 YYEEEE. The CDR3 is 14 amino acids. Trimming cost V 1 base and J 4 bases, with 12 bases left between them. The DNA of the CDR3 is TGTGCCAGCAGCTTGAGGGACGGGGCGTACGAGCAGTACTTC. This codes for CASSLRDGAYEQYF. The entire variable domain, with the rest obtained from reference TRBV5-6 and TRBJ2-7, is as follows: DAGVTQSPTHLIKTRGQQVTLRCSPKSGHDTVSWYQQALGQGPQFIFQYYEEEERQRGNFPDRFSGHQFPNYSSELNVNALLLGDSALYLCASSLRDGAYEQYFGPGTRLTVT.